The 28 T cell receptor beta chains listed next were all sequenced from one sample in a study of beta chain features in type 1 diabetes (dated by TCRdb to the late 2010s). Library generation was performed with the immunoSEQ multiplex PCR assay. The entire isolated RNA was reverse transcribed using the High Capacity cDNA Reverse Transcription Kit, and thus expressed TCRB transcripts were sequenced. TCRdb's version of the immuneACCESS table is confined to in-frame rearrangements and falls short of the full clone set. An unresolved V gene accounts for under half of the shortfall where checked; the remainder is of unknown origin. This sample is represented by a few hundred thousand clones; around 15% of them were singletons. The leading ten clones occupy more than 0.075% of the sample. Their specific antigens are unknown. Study-wide conclusions, independent of this receptor: Type 1 diabetes patients showed a moderate but significant shortening of TCRB CDR3 length in all four CD4+ subsets.

The source material was naive CD4+ T cells from blood. The sample's cell subset or site label, decoded: true naive CD4+ T cells. These receptors were collected from a man aged 25-40 years with type 1 diabetes.

The V call is TRBV18, the J call TRBJ2-7, with 7 bases lining up with TRBD1. The junction had 9 bases not matched to a gene; V was cut back by 6 bases and J by 1 base. The CDR3 sequence is 15 residues long. From germline, CDR1 is KGHSH and CDR2 LQKENI. CDR3 sequence: CASSESWDRSYEQYF. The CDR3 DNA is TGTGCCAGCTCTGAAAGTTGGGACAGATCCTACGAGCAGTACTTC.

The sample holds a few counts of this clone. This chain links TRBV9 with TRBJ2-1, with a weak D call TRBD1 (5 bases). The CDR3 extends over 14 amino acids. Germline assignment: CDR1 SGDLS and CDR2 YYNGEE. V was clipped by 4 bases and J by 5 bases, with 13 bases between them. The CDR3 loop reads CASSRLGADNEQFF. CDR3 DNA sequence: TGTGCCAGCAGCCGCCTTGGGGCCGACAATGAGCAGTTCTTC.

This rearrangement joins TRBV7-2 to TRBJ2-1; D possibly uses TRBD1 or TRBD2 (5 bases each). CDR1 is SGHTA, CDR2 FQGNSA, per germline. The CDR3 is made up of 16 amino acids. Trimming removed 3 bases at V and 4 bases at J, with 16 bases between. The CDR3 nucleotides read TGTGCCAGCAGCTTGCGACCGGGACCCCTGTACAATGAGCAGTTCTTC. Translated: CASSLRPGPLYNEQFF.

The chain carries TRBV4-1 and TRBJ2-1, with 12 bases fitting TRBD2. The germline V gene has CDR1 MGHRA and CDR2 YSYEKL. V lost 1 base to trimming and J lost 9 bases; unmatched junction nucleotides: 10. The CDR3 is 17 residues long. CDR3 sequence: CASSQGSSGRARGEQFF. The CDR3 nucleotides read TGCGCCAGCAGCCAAGGATCTAGCGGGAGGGCCAGGGGTGAGCAGTTCTTC.

This clone turned up a few times. This chain links TRBV11-1 with TRBJ2-7, with 7 bases identical to TRBD1. This CDR3 region has 15 residues. V dropped 5 bases and J dropped 0; count of bases not matched to a gene: 7. CDR1 and CDR2 from the germline V gene are SGHAT and FQDESV (reference sequence). CDR3 protein: CASSRQGFSSYEQYF. The CDR3 DNA reads TGTGCCAGCAGCCGACAGGGTTTCAGCTCCTACGAGCAGTACTTC.

In this sample, this clone turned up a few times. The chain is built from TRBV9 and TRBJ2-1; D is uncertain. The CDR3 contains 12 residues. CDR1 and CDR2 from the germline V gene are SGDLS and YYNGEE. V lost 0 bases and J 8 bases, leaving 6 bases between the germline ends. CDR3 residues: CASSVVFDEQFF. The DNA of the CDR3 is TGTGCCAGCAGCGTAGTATTCGATGAGCAGTTCTTC.

In this sample, this clone turned up a few times. The chain links TRBV29-1 to TRBJ2-7; TRBD1 agrees at 9 bases. CDR1 and CDR2 (germline): SQVTM, ANQGSEA. This CDR3 is built from 12 residues. The junction had 5 bases not matched to a gene; V was cut back by 6 bases and J by 5 bases. Here the CDR3 reads CSVGQGRNEQYF. The CDR3 DNA reads as TGCAGCGTCGGACAGGGGAGGAACGAGCAGTACTTC.

The table lists this clone with a few counts. The chain recombines TRBV7-9 with TRBJ2-3, with a weak D call TRBD2 (6 bases). This CDR3 is built from 14 residues. Germline V gene data show CDR1 as SEHNR and CDR2 as FQNEAQ (reference sequence). The V gene lost 5 bases and the J gene lost 6 bases, with 15 bases spanning the gap. The CDR3 DNA is TGTGCCAGCAGCCCCGGGACCCGGGGGGATACGCAGTATTTT. Translating it yields CASSPGTRGDTQYF.

Of note for this clone: The conserved final phenylalanine or tryptophan is absent from the CDR3, which likely points to a read error. The CDR3 nucleotides are TGCAGCGTTGTCGTCGGGGCCGGGGAGCTGTTTATT. Its translation is CSVVVGAGELFI. The rearrangement uses TRBV29-1 and TRBJ2-2; D possibly corresponds to TRBD2 (5 bases). V lost 4 bases and J lost 6, with 9 bases in between. The CDR3 has 12 residues. Germline V gene sequence: CDR1 SQVTM, CDR2 ANQGSEA.

This clone was counted a few times. The chain combines TRBV5-4 with TRBJ2-3, with D perhaps matching TRBD2 (5 bases). This CDR3 contains 15 residues. Between the trimmed V and J ends, which lost 4 bases and 1 base, there was a span of 13 bases. CDR1 SGHNT and CDR2 YYREEE come from the germline V gene (reference sequence). Here the CDR3 reads CASSPDSHRTDTQYF. For the CDR3, the DNA is TGTGCCAGCAGCCCGGACTCACACCGCACAGATACGCAGTATTTT.

The chain is built from TRBV7-3 and TRBJ2-7; 14 bases line up with TRBD2. CDR1 is SGHTA and CDR2 is FQGTGA in the germline V gene. This CDR3 region has 15 residues. The V gene end was trimmed by 3 bases and the J gene end by 2 bases; junction bases not matched to a gene: 0. The CDR3: CASSLGLAGAYEQYF. The CDR3 DNA follows: TGTGCCAGCAGCTTGGGACTAGCGGGAGCCTACGAGCAGTACTTC.

This clone was recorded a few times. The chain couples TRBV5-1 to TRBJ2-7, with D possibly being TRBD1 (5 bases). The CDR3 spans 15 residues. Trimming took 0 bases from V and 7 from J, leaving 17 bases between them. Germline V CDR1 and CDR2: SGHRS, YFSETQ. The CDR3 DNA reads TGCGCCAGCAGCTTGGGCGTGACAGCCTCCCTGGAGCAGTACTTC. Its translation is CASSLGVTASLEQYF.

This clone was observed a few times. J is TRBJ2-1 and V is TRBV4-3; 7 bases fit TRBD1. Unmatched junction bases numbered 10, after V lost 4 bases and J lost 7 bases. Germline CDR1 reads LGHNA; CDR2 reads YSLEER. The length of the CDR3 is 15 residues. The CDR3 DNA is TGCGCCAGCAGCCGGAAGGCAGGGGGTGAAAATGAGCAGTTCTTC. Protein sequence: CASSRKAGGENEQFF.

This clone was detected only a few times. This sequence joins TRBV7-9 and TRBJ2-3; 8 bases fit TRBD2. Germline CDR1 is SEHNR and CDR2 is FQNEAQ (reference sequence). J gave up 7 bases and V 5 bases, and 11 bases lay outside the gene matches. CDR3 length: 15 amino acids. The CDR3 DNA sequence: TGTGCCAGCAGCGCGCCGGGACTAGAGACGAATACGCAGTATTTT. This translates into CASSAPGLETNTQYF.

V and J are TRBV10-3 and TRBJ2-7, with 14 bases that match TRBD2. The CDR3 is 15 amino acids. The germline gives CDR1 ENHRY, CDR2 SYGVKD. V was pared by 8 bases and J by 4 bases, with 7 bases of the junction left unmatched. The chain's CDR3 is CAIQPGLAGGYEQYF. The CDR3 DNA sequence: TGTGCCATCCAGCCCGGACTAGCGGGAGGTTACGAGCAGTACTTC.

This clone was picked up a small number of times. This chain uses TRBV7-2 with TRBJ1-4; unclear D gene. The CDR3 contains 14 residues. Germline loops: CDR1 SGHTA, CDR2 FQGNSA. The V gene lost 6 bases and the J gene lost 15 bases, with 23 bases spanning the gap. For the CDR3, the DNA is TGTGCCAGCAGTTCCACGAGGGCCAGCGACGTGGTGTTTTTT. Protein product: CASSSTRASDVVFF. The whole variable domain, remainder taken from reference TRBV7-2 and TRBJ1-4, is GAGVSQSPSNKVTEKGKDVELRCDPISGHTALYWYRQSLGQGLEFLIYFQGNSAPDKSGLPSDRFSAERTGGSVSTLTIQRTQQEDSAVYLCASSSTRASDVVFFGSGTQLSVL.

J is TRBJ2-3 and V is TRBV7-2; no reliable D call. The germline V and J ends were trimmed by 5 bases and 3 bases, with 12 bases remaining between them. Germline V gives CDR1 SGHTA, CDR2 FQGNSA. The CDR3 covers 14 residues. The CDR3 sequence: CASSPGRVTDTQYF. CDR3 nucleotide sequence: TGTGCCAGCAGCCCTGGACGTGTGACAGATACGCAGTATTTT.

This clone was observed a handful of times. CDR3 region: CASRSASTDTQYF. The CDR3 DNA reads TGTGCCAGCAGATCGGCCAGCACAGATACGCAGTATTTT. V is TRBV5-4 and J is TRBJ2-3, with D uncertain. This CDR3 is 13 amino acids long. Germline values: CDR1 SGHNT, CDR2 YYREEE (reference sequence). V gave up 5 bases and J gave up 0 bases, with 7 bases separating them.

V is TRBV6-1 and J is TRBJ2-7; D is undetermined. Deletions cut 9 bases from V and 6 bases from J, with 15 bases between. CDR1 is MNHNS, CDR2 SASEGT, per germline. This CDR3 is built from 12 residues. CDR3 bases: TGTGCCAGTTGGGCCAGGAGTGGCGAGCAGTACTTC. It yields the protein CASWARSGEQYF.

The chain employs TRBV6-1 and TRBJ2-1, with no clear D. The CDR3 runs to 13 residues. CDR1 and CDR2 (germline): MNHNS, SASEGT. Trimming cost V 8 bases and J 0 bases, with 8 bases left between them. The CDR3 DNA follows: TGTGCCAGCCATTTTTCCTCCTACAATGAGCAGTTCTTC. Translated, it gives CASHFSSYNEQFF.

The chain couples TRBV13 to TRBJ2-3; D gene uncertain. V shed 5 bases and J shed 0 bases, with 12 bases lying between them. Germline CDR1 reads PRHDT; CDR2 reads FYEKMQ (reference sequence). The CDR3 consists of 15 residues. The CDR3 nucleotides read TGTGCCAGCAGCCTTTCACAGCGTAGCACAGATACGCAGTATTTT. Translation gives CASSLSQRSTDTQYF.

V is TRBV28 and J is TRBJ2-7, with D hard to call. The V end was cut by 6 bases, the J end by 3 bases, with 6 bases between. The CDR3 consists of 11 residues. CDR1 is MDHEN, CDR2 SYDVKM, per germline. The CDR3 spells CASRKNYEQYF. In DNA, the CDR3 is TGTGCCAGCAGAAAAAACTACGAGCAGTACTTC.

The chain joins TRBV29-1 to TRBJ2-2, with a weak D call TRBD1 (6 bases). CDR3 length: 13 residues. Trimming removed 4 bases from V and 5 bases from J, with 11 bases in between. CDR1 SQVTM and CDR2 ANQGSEA come from the germline V gene. The CDR3 DNA follows: TGCAGCGTTGGCCAGGGGCGAACCGGGGAGCTGTTTTTT. Its protein product is CSVGQGRTGELFF.

This clone was counted a few times. The J gene is TRBJ2-1, the V gene TRBV29-1; no definite D call. From germline, CDR1 is SQVTM and CDR2 ANQGSEA. The ends were cut back, 3 bases at V and 0 bases at J, with 9 bases in the middle. This CDR3 spans 14 amino acids. The CDR3 DNA reads TGCAGCGTTGAGACGCCTAGCTCCTACAATGAGCAGTTCTTC. Translated, it gives CSVETPSSYNEQFF.

In this sample, this clone turned up a few times. This chain connects TRBV14 to TRBJ2-3; D possibly corresponds to TRBD2 (6 bases). The germline gives CDR1 SGHDN, CDR2 FVKESK. Trimming left V 4 bases short and J 9 bases short, with 17 bases between. This CDR3 is 14 amino acids long. The CDR3 reads CASSPRAGTWTQYF. In nucleotides, the CDR3 is TGTGCCAGCAGCCCCAGGGCGGGAACGTGGACGCAGTATTTT.

The J gene is TRBJ2-1, the V gene TRBV9; TRBD2 aligns across 11 bases. V lost 3 bases, J lost 6 bases, and 14 bases stayed unmatched. CDR3 length equals 18 residues. The germline V gene encodes CDR1 SGDLS and CDR2 YYNGEE. The CDR3 here is CASSAQTPSGRWINEQFF. The CDR3 bases are TGTGCCAGCAGCGCCCAGACCCCTAGCGGGAGGTGGATCAATGAGCAGTTCTTC.

This clone came up a few times. The rearrangement uses TRBV29-1 and TRBJ1-2; D is undetermined. The germline V gene has CDR1 SQVTM and CDR2 ANQGSEA. The V gene lost 6 bases and the J gene lost 8 bases, with 16 bases spanning the gap. This CDR3 is 12 amino acids long. The CDR3 loop is CSVMTVAGGYTF. The CDR3 bases are TGCAGCGTGATGACTGTGGCGGGGGGCTACACCTTC.

The chain combines TRBV7-8 with TRBJ2-1; no reliable D call. The V end lost 1 base, the J end lost 6 bases, and 4 bases lay between the germline ends. Germline V lookup: CDR1 SGHVS, CDR2 FQNEAQ. The CDR3 runs 12 residues. As DNA, the CDR3 is TGTGCCAGCAGCTTAGAGGGCAATGAGCAGTTCTTC. As protein: CASSLEGNEQFF.